The clone carrying this T cell receptor beta chain was detected only a few times. This sample was taken from a study of blood T cell repertoires in COVID-19. Study context: Acute and convalescent COVID-19 specimens originated in the United States, Italy and Spain. Sources were T cells, B-cell-depleted T cells, or PBMCs; the material itself was cDNA or gDNA.

V gave up 0 bases and J gave up 0 bases, with 12 bases separating them. Germline V lookup: CDR1 LGHNA, CDR2 YSLEER. The CDR3 contains 17 residues. Per the original methods: Reference gene primers were amplified, and this amplification served to estimate nucleated cell counts. The assay was immunoSEQ multiplex PCR, and TCRdb's table has in-frame clones only and misses some. D and trimming come from the DNA, and the V and J calls and clone size come from that table. The sample carries tens of thousands of clones, around 75% recorded once. The receptor comes from an elderly woman with active or convalescent COVID-19. This chain joins TRBV4-3 and TRBJ2-1; D is undetermined. Sequencing was done on a sample of peripheral blood. Here the CDR3 DNA reads TGCGCCAGCAGCCAAGACTTTGCGGCCTACTCCTACAATGAGCAGTTCTTC. Protein: CASSQDFAAYSYNEQFF.